Included here is one T cell receptor (beta chain) sequence, with context. Its target is unknown. Germline-derived CDR1 and CDR2 are MNHEY and SMNVEV (reference sequence). The CDR3 contains 18 residues. Deletions cut 6 bases from V and 2 bases from J, with 25 bases between. The source of the sample is a study of T cell repertoires in cytomegalovirus infection. Overall study: CMV epitopes, recently identified HLA-C-restricted and well-studied HLA-B-restricted, were used. Public TCR beta signatures provided an indication of both CMV infection and a matching HLA type.

Overall study findings and caveats: HLA-C-restricted CMV-specific TCR beta clonotypes prevailed in the ex vivo response. The cumulative frequency of public TCR beta families distinguished individuals who carried CMV together with the relevant HLA.

TCRdb used MiXCR to reprocess the reads, holding one entry per CDR3 protein. The table shows roughly 46,000 distinct CDR3 sequences, with about a fifth occurring only once. The J gene is TRBJ1-2, the V gene TRBV27; no clear D. Sequenced here: CD8+ T cells from cultured PBMCs, sampled from culture after CMV antigen stimulation. The receptor's source is a human donor in good health (CMV status not recorded). Some clones in this sample may be carry-over from other donors' samples. CDR3 sequence (DNA): TGTGCCAGCAGAGCCGCCACGAGTGGACCGAACCAAAACTATGGCTACACCTTC. Residues: CASRAATSGPNQNYGYTF.